These 16 T cell receptor beta chains originate from one sample sequenced in a study of OX40 agonist ivuxolimab in advanced cancers. Profiled with immunoSEQ multiplex PCR; TCRdb holds only in-frame clones, not every one. The table includes some 90,000 clones, 92% detected once. The material sequenced was CD4+ or CD8+ T cells sorted from blood, taken in a trial of the OX40 agonist ivuxolimab. The receptors stem from an adult with an advanced solid tumor such as melanoma, head and neck, liver or kidney cancer.

V and J are TRBV5-1 and TRBJ2-3; 9 nucleotides match TRBD1. Germline CDR1 and CDR2: SGHRS and YFSETQ. There are 17 residues in the CDR3. The ends lost 0 bases at V and 2 bases at J; junction bases unmatched: 7. CDR3 nucleotide sequence: TGCGCCAGCAGCTTGGCGTGGGGACAGGGCGACACAGATACGCAGTATTTT. Translated: CASSLAWGQGDTDTQYF.

This clone was picked up a small number of times. The gene calls are TRBV29-1 and TRBJ1-1; 8 nucleotides agree with TRBD1. Germline assignment: CDR1 SQVTM and CDR2 ANQGSEA. Unmatched junction bases numbered 10, after V lost 6 bases and J lost 1 base. The CDR3 spans 15 residues. The CDR3 DNA reads TGCAGCGTCCGAACCCAGGGGGCCGAGAACACTGAAGCTTTCTTT. It yields the protein CSVRTQGAENTEAFF.

The genes are TRBV28 and TRBJ1-2; 12 nucleotides agree with TRBD1. With 7 bases clipped from V and 7 bases from J, the junction kept 10 bases outside the gene matches. The CDR3 has 15 residues. Germline loops: CDR1 MDHEN, CDR2 SYDVKM. The CDR3 reads CASISPGQGALGYTF. The CDR3, as DNA: TGTGCCAGCATCTCACCGGGACAGGGGGCCCTTGGCTACACCTTC.

The chain uses TRBV2 and TRBJ2-3, with 10 bases lining up with TRBD2. V was pared by 6 bases and J by 1 base, with 1 base of the junction left unmatched. Germline CDR1 and CDR2: SNHLY and FYNNEI. The CDR3 has 14 amino acids. CDR3 loop: CASRLAGRTDTQYF. In DNA, the CDR3 is TGTGCCAGCAGACTAGCGGGGCGCACAGATACGCAGTATTTT.

The rearrangement joins TRBV30 to TRBJ1-2; no definite D call. This CDR3 has 18 residues. The ends were cut back, 2 bases at V and 3 bases at J, with 25 bases in the middle. The germline CDR1 and CDR2 sequences are GTSNPN and SVGIG (reference sequence). Here the CDR3 reads CAWSPSVRRAGRYYGYTF. The CDR3 nucleotides are TGTGCCTGGAGTCCCTCGGTGAGAAGGGCCGGCCGTTACTATGGCTACACCTTC.

This sequence joins TRBV7-8 and TRBJ1-4; D remains ambiguous. Trimming removed 0 bases at V and 4 bases at J, with 15 bases between. The CDR3 contains 17 residues. Germline V gives CDR1 SGHVS, CDR2 FQNEAQ. The CDR3 sequence: CASSLARFPAYNEKLFF. The CDR3, as DNA: TGTGCCAGCAGCTTAGCCCGGTTTCCAGCATATAATGAAAAACTGTTTTTT.

V is TRBV19 and J is TRBJ1-4; unclear D gene. The CDR3 is 13 residues long. Germline V gives CDR1 LNHDA, CDR2 SQIVND (reference sequence). V was trimmed by 7 bases and J by 3 bases, leaving 9 bases between them. As DNA, the CDR3 is TGTGCCAGTAAATGGCAACCTAATGAAAAACTGTTTTTT. Amino acid sequence: CASKWQPNEKLFF.

The J gene is TRBJ2-3, the V gene TRBV18; 10 nucleotides agree with TRBD1. J gave up 1 base and V 3 bases, and 4 bases lay outside the gene matches. CDR3 length equals 16 residues. CDR1 and CDR2 from the germline V gene are KGHSH and LQKENI. The CDR3, as DNA: TGTGCCAGCTCACCCCCGACAGGGGGCCGCACAGATACGCAGTATTTT. Protein product: CASSPPTGGRTDTQYF.

V usage is TRBV11-3 and J usage is TRBJ1-1; TRBD1 might be the D (6 bases). This CDR3 is 15 amino acids long. Trimming shortened V by 6 bases and J by 4 bases, and 18 bases separated the two germline ends. CDR1 is SGHNT, CDR2 YENEEA, per germline. CDR3 in amino acids: CASRLKQGRATEAFF. The CDR3 bases are TGTGCCAGCAGACTAAAGCAGGGGAGGGCCACTGAAGCTTTCTTT. Filled out from reference TRBV11-3 and TRBJ1-1, the complete variable domain reads EAGVVQSPRYKIIEKKQPVAFWCNPISGHNTLYWYLQNLGQGPELLIRYENEEAVDDSQLPKDRFSAERLKGVDSTLKIQPAELGDSAVYLCASRLKQGRATEAFFGQGTRLTVV.

The rearrangement links TRBV28 to TRBJ1-2; unclear D gene. The CDR3 sequence is 16 residues long. Germline assignment: CDR1 MDHEN and CDR2 SYDVKM. V lost 2 bases and J 6 bases, leaving 19 bases between the germline ends. This CDR3 is CASSLGLSFDTDGYTF. DNA of the CDR3: TGTGCCAGCAGTTTAGGGTTAAGCTTTGATACGGATGGCTACACCTTC.

The chain links TRBV7-6 to TRBJ2-1; D unclear. V was pared by 8 bases and J by 0 bases, with 11 bases between. The CDR3 length is 14 residues. CDR1 is SGHVS, CDR2 FNYEAQ, per germline. CDR3 nucleotides: TGTGCCAGCGTACCTCAGGCCTCCTACAATGAGCAGTTCTTC. This gives the protein CASVPQASYNEQFF.

V usage is TRBV11-3 and J usage is TRBJ1-1; a possible D gene is TRBD1 (5 bases). Germline loops: CDR1 SGHNT, CDR2 YENEEA. This CDR3 region has 13 residues. Trimming pared 5 bases from V and 4 bases from J, leaving 11 bases between. The CDR3 is CASSQGVGTEAFF. The CDR3 DNA reads as TGTGCCAGCAGCCAGGGAGTCGGCACTGAAGCTTTCTTT.

This rearrangement joins TRBV6-5 to TRBJ1-2, with D maybe TRBD1 (6 bases). Germline V gene sequence: CDR1 MNHEY, CDR2 SVGAGI. Trimming pared 6 bases from V and 4 bases from J, leaving 12 bases between. The length of the CDR3 is 13 residues. Written as DNA, the CDR3 is TGTGCCAGCAGCCCTACAGGGACCTATGGCTACACCTTC. Its translation: CASSPTGTYGYTF.

The chain joins TRBV11-2 to TRBJ2-7; D gene unclear. Germline V gene lookup returns CDR1 SGHAT and CDR2 FQNNGV. Trimming took 1 base from V and 1 from J, leaving 8 bases between them. The CDR3 consists of 14 residues. The CDR3 DNA reads TGTGCCAGCAGCTTAGGAGAAGGATCCTACGAGCAGTACTTC. It is translated as CASSLGEGSYEQYF. Variable domain in full (rest from reference TRBV11-2 and TRBJ2-7): EAGVAQSPRYKIIEKRQSVAFWCNPISGHATLYWYQQILGQGPKLLIQFQNNGVVDDSQLPKDRFSAERLKGVDSTLKIQPAKLEDSAVYLCASSLGEGSYEQYFGPGTRLTVT.

The V call is TRBV10-1, the J call TRBJ2-5; D is uncertain. The CDR3 has 14 amino acids. CDR1 and CDR2 (germline): WNHNN, SYGVQD (reference sequence). V was clipped by 3 bases and J by 4 bases, with 12 bases between them. CDR3 amino acids: CASSDSILGETQYF. Written as DNA, the CDR3 is TGCGCCAGCAGTGACTCGATCCTAGGAGAGACCCAGTACTTC.

The rearrangement uses TRBV29-1 and TRBJ1-2; D uncertain. The CDR3 runs 10 residues. CDR1 is SQVTM and CDR2 is ANQGSEA in the germline V gene. The V end was cut by 2 bases, the J end by 7 bases, with 5 bases between. CDR3 bases: TGCAGCGTTGAAAAAGGTGGCTACACCTTC. Its protein is CSVEKGGYTF.